This TCR beta chain comes out of a study of T cells in Graves' hyperthyroidism and ophthalmopathy. Diagnoses were established using clinical symptoms, serum thyroxine and TRAb, thyroid ultrasound and orbital computed tomography. The CDR3 totals 12 residues. The germline CDR1 and CDR2 sequences are SNHLY and FYNNEI. Between the trimmed V and J ends, which lost 4 bases and 4 bases, there was a span of 7 bases. Ten or more counts support this clonotype. Researchers took RNA transcripts and amplified the TCR beta CDR3 regions from them. Carried out on the TCR CDR3, a first-round RT-PCR used the HTBI primer set. TCRdb recomputed calls from the multiplex PCR reads with MiXCR, one row per CDR3 protein. The data show about 710,000 distinct CDR3 sequences, about 17% seen once.

This TCR derives from a man between 18 and 35 years old with Graves' hyperthyroidism. Sample: blood. This chain links TRBV2 with TRBJ1-1; D not certain. The CDR3 DNA reads TGTGCCAGCAGTGTCCGGGGCACTGAAGCTTTCTTT. As protein: CASSVRGTEAFF.